Listed below are T cell receptor beta chains from one sample, sequenced in a study of blood T cell repertoires in COVID-19. The protocol was immunoSEQ multiplex PCR, while the TCRdb copy is restricted to in-frame clones and leaves out a portion. The table lists about 170,000 clones, more than 60% of them singletons. Sample: peripheral blood. These receptors were obtained from a man in his sixties or seventies with acute or convalescent COVID-19. Each CDR3 is given with its conserved first and last residue. D genes are given only for firm matches. Clone size is given for some rows only: seen once, a few or many times, or a class if the clone is expanded.

clone_size,v_call,j_call,d_call,cdr3_aa,cdr3_nt
-,TRBV5-1,TRBJ1-1,TRBD1,CASSFLGQVNTEAFF,TGCGCCAGCAGCTTTTTGGGACAGGTGAACACTGAAGCTTTCTTT
-,TRBV5-4,TRBJ1-1,-,CASSSRTAVNTEAFF,TGTGCCAGCAGCTCCCGGACAGCGGTGAACACTGAAGCTTTCTTT
-,TRBV7-6,TRBJ2-7,-,CASSLTGGYEQYF,TGTGCCAGCAGCCTCACAGGCGGCTACGAGCAGTACTTC
-,TRBV3-1/TRBV3-2,TRBJ1-2,TRBD1,CASSQPPGTDGYTF,TGTGCCAGCAGCCAACCCCCCGGGACAGATGGCTACACCTTC
-,TRBV7-8,TRBJ2-7,TRBD1,CASSRDRAAHF,TGTGCCAGCAGCCGGGACAGGGCGGCCCACTTC
-,TRBV9,TRBJ2-1,-,CASSSSGASYYNEQFF,TGTGCCAGCAGCTCCTCAGGGGCGTCTTATTACAATGAGCAGTTCTTC
-,TRBV10-1,TRBJ2-2,TRBD2,CARDPWREGNTGELFF,TGCGCCAGGGACCCTTGGCGGGAGGGGAACACCGGGGAGCTGTTTTTT
-,TRBV4-3,TRBJ1-1,TRBD1,CASSQVPGQGVTEAFF,TGCGCCAGCAGCCAAGTTCCGGGACAGGGTGTCACTGAAGCTTTCTTT
-,TRBV5-1,TRBJ1-6,-,CASSGPTGVDSPLHF,TGCGCCAGCAGCGGACCGACAGGCGTCGATTCACCCCTCCACTTT
-,TRBV15,TRBJ1-4,-,CATSSTGTTNEKLFF,TGTGCCACCAGCAGCACCGGGACAACTAATGAAAAACTGTTTTTT
-,TRBV19,TRBJ2-1,TRBD1,CASSTLRDRPNNEQFF,TGTGCCAGTAGTACCCTCCGGGACAGGCCTAACAATGAGCAGTTCTTC
-,TRBV11-2,TRBJ2-1,TRBD2,CASSLTSGRLNEQFF,TGTGCCAGCAGCCTAACTAGCGGGAGATTAAATGAGCAGTTCTTC
-,TRBV3-1/TRBV3-2,TRBJ2-1,-,CASSRPRQRRRDEQFF,TGTGCCAGCAGCCGGCCTCGGCAGCGCCGCCGCGATGAGCAGTTCTTC
once,TRBV7-2,TRBJ1-2,TRBD1,CASSSRDRGRGYTF,TGTGCCAGCAGCTCCCGGGACAGGGGGCGCGGCTACACCTTC
once,TRBV7-2,TRBJ2-3,TRBD2,CASSFSGRVDTQYF,TGTGCCAGCAGCTTTAGCGGGAGGGTCGATACGCAGTATTTT
-,TRBV18,TRBJ1-6,-,CASSPGRGATYNSPLHF,TGTGCCAGCTCACCAGGTCGGGGGGCCACCTATAATTCACCCCTCCACTTT
-,TRBV5-1,TRBJ1-2,-,CATRGEGNYGYTF,TGCGCCACCAGAGGGGAGGGAAACTATGGCTACACCTTC
-,TRBV18,TRBJ1-1,-,CASSPGGMNTEAFF,TGTGCCAGCTCACCAGGAGGCATGAACACTGAAGCTTTCTTT
-,TRBV5-4,TRBJ2-1,TRBD2,CASSSGLAVTYNEQFF,TGTGCCAGCAGCTCGGGACTAGCGGTCACCTACAATGAGCAGTTCTTC
-,TRBV9,TRBJ1-1,-,CASSARQNTEAFF,TGTGCCAGCAGCGCCCGACAAAACACTGAAGCTTTCTTT
-,TRBV27,TRBJ1-1,-,CASSPWGRMNTEAFF,TGTGCCAGCAGCCCATGGGGGAGGATGAACACTGAAGCTTTCTTT
-,TRBV5-1,TRBJ1-1,TRBD1,CASSVAGGEGTEAFF,TGCGCCAGCAGCGTAGCAGGGGGCGAGGGCACTGAAGCTTTCTTT
-,TRBV11-3,TRBJ1-1,-,CANSLRQMNTEAFF,TGTGCCAACAGCTTAAGACAGATGAACACTGAAGCTTTCTTT
-,TRBV10-3,TRBJ2-5,-,CAIGMTDLGKETQYF,TGTGCCATCGGGATGACGGACTTGGGGAAAGAGACCCAGTACTTC
-,TRBV27,TRBJ1-1,-,CASSLKAGNTEAFF,TGTGCCAGCAGTTTAAAGGCAGGCAACACTGAAGCTTTCTTT
-,TRBV29-1,TRBJ2-7,TRBD1,CSVAPGQEREQYF,TGCAGCGTTGCGCCAGGACAGGAACGCGAGCAGTACTTC
-,TRBV9,TRBJ2-1,TRBD2,CASSVEAGGLNEQFF,TGTGCCAGCAGCGTAGAGGCGGGAGGGCTCAATGAGCAGTTCTTC
-,TRBV7-2,TRBJ2-7,TRBD2,CASSFKAGGNEQYF,TGTGCCAGCAGCTTCAAGGCGGGAGGTAACGAGCAGTACTTC
-,TRBV9,TRBJ2-3,TRBD2,CASSVEGGRATDTQYF,TGTGCCAGCAGCGTAGAAGGCGGGAGGGCCACAGATACGCAGTATTTT
-,TRBV6-5,TRBJ2-1,TRBD1,CASSYSRRQGANEQFF,TGTGCCAGCAGTTACTCCCGGAGACAGGGGGCGAATGAGCAGTTCTTC
-,TRBV30,TRBJ1-1,-,CAGSEGSFSPEAFF,TGTGCTGGGAGCGAGGGCAGCTTTTCCCCTGAAGCTTTCTTT
medium-sized,TRBV28,TRBJ2-7,-,CASSFRVNSYEQYF,TGTGCCAGCAGTTTCCGGGTTAACTCCTACGAGCAGTACTTC
-,TRBV11-2,TRBJ1-4,-,CASSFSGATNEKLFF,TGTGCCAGCAGCTTTTCGGGGGCAACTAATGAAAAACTGTTTTTT
-,TRBV13,TRBJ2-3,-,CASSSTGNTQYF,TGTGCCAGCAGCTCCACAGGGAACACGCAGTATTTT
once,TRBV14,TRBJ1-1,TRBD1,CASSHDRGHEAEAFF,TGTGCCAGCAGCCATGACAGGGGGCACGAGGCTGAAGCTTTCTTT
-,TRBV18,TRBJ1-4,-,CASSGAPRGEKLFF,TGTGCCAGCTCAGGGGCCCCGAGAGGTGAAAAACTGTTTTTT
-,TRBV2,TRBJ1-4,-,CASRREANEKLFF,TGTGCCAGCAGACGGGAGGCTAATGAAAAACTGTTTTTT
few,TRBV2,TRBJ1-2,TRBD1,CASMGQGTNYGYTF,TGTGCCAGCATGGGACAGGGGACTAACTATGGCTACACCTTC
-,TRBV7-6,TRBJ1-6,-,CASSPTGNSPLHF,TGTGCCAGCAGCCCCACAGGGAATTCACCCCTCCACTTT
-,TRBV11-3,TRBJ2-7,-,CASSLVATYEQYF,TGTGCCAGCAGCTTAGTAGCGACCTACGAGCAGTACTTC
-,TRBV15,TRBJ2-4,-,CATSREQKIKNIQYF,TGTGCCACCAGCAGAGAACAGAAAATCAAAAACATTCAGTACTTC
-,TRBV3-1/TRBV3-2,TRBJ1-3,TRBD1,CASSPKTGGANTIYF,TGTGCCAGCAGCCCAAAGACAGGGGGGGCGAACACCATATATTTT
-,TRBV25-1,TRBJ2-5,TRBD1,CASTPTGAEETQYF,TGTGCCAGCACCCCGACAGGGGCGGAGGAGACCCAGTACTTC
once,TRBV7-9,TRBJ1-1,-,CASSSQGNTEAFF,TGTGCCAGCAGCTCTCAGGGGAACACTGAAGCTTTCTTT
once,TRBV7-3,TRBJ2-7,TRBD1,CASSQGQGAEQYF,TGTGCCAGCAGCCAAGGACAGGGGGCCGAGCAGTACTTC
-,TRBV25-1,TRBJ2-5,TRBD1,CASSDGTGGGETQYF,TGTGCCAGCAGTGACGGGACAGGGGGCGGAGAGACCCAGTACTTC
-,TRBV6-1,TRBJ2-5,TRBD2,CASSEILAGGLETQYF,TGTGCCAGCAGTGAAATCCTAGCGGGGGGGCTGGAGACCCAGTACTTC
-,TRBV19,TRBJ1-4,-,CASSIGGVTNEKLFF,TGTGCCAGTAGTATAGGGGGGGTAACTAATGAAAAACTGTTTTTT
once,TRBV3-1/TRBV3-2,TRBJ2-3,TRBD1,CASSQAQPGQRLGRGRERDTQYF,TGTGCCAGCAGCCAAGCTCAACCGGGACAGAGGTTAGGTAGGGGCAGAGAAAGAGATACGCAGTATTTT
-,TRBV5-1,TRBJ2-3,-,CASSFTPDYRTDTQYF,TGCGCCAGCAGCTTCACACCGGACTACCGCACAGATACGCAGTATTTT
-,TRBV6-6,TRBJ2-7,TRBD1,CASSTTGVESEQYF,TGTGCCAGCAGCACAACAGGGGTAGAATCCGAGCAGTACTTC
few,TRBV3-1/TRBV3-2,TRBJ2-5,TRBD2,CASRSTGTSGGAYQETQYF,TGTGCCAGCAGGTCTACCGGGACTAGCGGGGGGGCCTATCAAGAGACCCAGTACTTC
few,TRBV6-6,TRBJ2-7,-,CASSYSAGSYEQYF,TGTGCCAGCAGTTACTCGGCAGGGTCCTACGAGCAGTACTTC
once,TRBV4-1,TRBJ2-2,TRBD2,CASSQYRTSGSDTGELFF,TGCGCCAGCAGCCAATACCGGACTAGCGGGAGTGACACCGGGGAGCTGTTTTTT